This T cell receptor (beta chain) was recorded in a study of cytomegalovirus exposure and HLA in healthy donors. 60 Vbeta and 13 Jbeta primers were used in PCR. Profiled with immunoSEQ multiplex PCR; TCRdb holds only in-frame clones, not every one. The repertoire consists of around 160,000 clones, with approximately 62% occurring once and the leading ten covering approximately 1.5%. This clone showed up just a few times. The germline V gene encodes CDR1 MNHEY and CDR2 SVGAGI. The CDR3 is made up of 14 amino acids. V was cut by 0 bases and J by 4 bases, with 9 bases left in between. Specimen: PBMCs. The rearrangement joins TRBV6-5 to TRBJ1-2, with a possible D match to TRBD1 (6 bases). The TCR sequence derives from a man aged 50 to 60 in good health and CMV-seronegative. DNA of the CDR3: TGTGCCAGCAGTTACTCCAGGACAGTCTATGGCTACACCTTC. This encodes CASSYSRTVYGYTF.